This T cell receptor beta chain was recorded in a study of blood T cell repertoires in COVID-19. The sample holds one count of this clone. Germline V gene lookup returns CDR1 SQVTM and CDR2 ANQGSEA. The CDR3 consists of 12 residues. Trimming cost V 6 bases and J 4 bases; bases outside gene matches: 1. TCRdb's table, derived via immunoSEQ multiplex PCR, lists solely in-frame clones and lacks some. The data contain about 36,000 clones, approximately 90% of them seen just once; the ten biggest clones take up around 20%. This clonotype originated in a man in his 60s with acute or convalescent COVID-19. The chain recombines TRBV29-1 with TRBJ1-4; 8 nucleotides line up with TRBD1. Material for sequencing was peripheral blood. In DNA form, the CDR3 reads TGCAGCGTCGGACAGGGTAATGAAAAACTGTTTTTT. It codes for CSVGQGNEKLFF.